The 17 T cell receptor beta chains reported below all come from one sample, sequenced in a study of cytotoxic CD8 clonotypes in ibrutinib-treated CLL. Assay: immunoSEQ multiplex PCR; the TCRdb copy retains only in-frame clones and omits some. The table has about 130,000 clones, 79% seen once. Sequences were derived from PBMCs, sampled after 12 months of ibrutinib treatment. The receptors derive from a human donor with chronic lymphocytic leukemia.

This clone was detected a few times. This rearrangement joins TRBV7-8 to TRBJ1-5, with D perhaps matching TRBD1 (5 bases). The CDR3 runs 15 residues. Germline V gene sequence: CDR1 SGHVS, CDR2 FQNEAQ. Trimming removed 5 bases from V and 0 bases from J, with 11 bases in between. CDR3 region: CASSLDSYSNQPQHF. CDR3 sequence (DNA): TGTGCCAGCAGCCTAGACAGTTATAGCAATCAGCCCCAGCATTTT.

Only one count was recorded for this clone. This chain joins TRBV19 and TRBJ2-1; possibly TRBD1 or TRBD2 for D (5 bases each). This CDR3 is built from 15 residues. Germline-derived CDR1 and CDR2 are LNHDA and SQIVND (reference sequence). Trimming left V 2 bases short and J 4 bases short, with 12 bases between. CDR3 sequence: CASSIHEGSYNEQFF. The CDR3 nucleotides read TGTGCCAGTAGTATACACGAGGGGAGTTACAATGAGCAGTTCTTC.

This clone was seen a handful of times. This chain connects TRBV18 to TRBJ1-1, with 7 bases identical to TRBD1. From germline, CDR1 is KGHSH and CDR2 LQKENI. The length of the CDR3 is 16 residues. V lost 4 bases to trimming and J lost 2 bases; unmatched junction nucleotides: 10. The CDR3 DNA reads as TGTGCCAGCTCACTAATCACGACAGGGAAAAACACTGAAGCTTTCTTT. This translates into CASSLITTGKNTEAFF.

This chain uses TRBV5-1 with TRBJ2-1, with 9 bases lining up with TRBD1. This CDR3 has 15 residues. Unmatched junction bases numbered 6, after V lost 4 bases and J lost 4 bases. In germline, CDR1 is SGHRS, CDR2 YFSETQ. CDR3 loop: CASSTGTGFYNEQFF. CDR3 DNA sequence: TGCGCCAGCAGCACCGGGACAGGGTTTTACAATGAGCAGTTCTTC.

This clone was seen more than once but under ten times. The chain joins TRBV2 to TRBJ2-5, with 7 bases lining up with TRBD1. V lost 10 bases to trimming and J lost 4 bases; unmatched junction nucleotides: 12. The length of the CDR3 is 14 residues. Germline V CDR1 and CDR2: SNHLY, FYNNEI. The CDR3 protein is CATKPDRAIETQYF. CDR3 DNA: TGTGCCACCAAACCCGACAGGGCGATAGAGACCCAGTACTTC.

The V call is TRBV4-3, the J call TRBJ2-1, with TRBD2 matching over 7 bases. V lost 0 bases and J lost 0; bases outside the gene matches: 2. There are 16 residues in the CDR3. Germline CDR1 LGHNA, CDR2 YSLEER. CDR3 in DNA: TGCGCCAGCAGCCAAGAGTGGACTAGCTCCTACAATGAGCAGTTCTTC. It is translated as CASSQEWTSSYNEQFF.

This chain links TRBV6-6 with TRBJ2-7; TRBD1 might be the D (5 bases). The CDR3 length is 15 residues. CDR1 is MNHNY and CDR2 is SVGAGI in the germline V gene (reference sequence). Trimming took off 0 bases at V and 1 base at J, with 10 bases between the two ends. The CDR3 DNA reads TGTGCCAGCAGTTACTCGGCAGGGTCGTCCTACGAGCAGTACTTC. It yields the protein CASSYSAGSSYEQYF.

The chain carries TRBV7-3 and TRBJ2-1; 9 bases are shared with TRBD2. J was trimmed by 3 bases and V by 5 bases; bases with no gene match: 5. The germline V gene encodes CDR1 SGHTA and CDR2 FQGTGA. The CDR3 has 15 residues. CDR3 protein: CASSMLAGSYNEQFF. CDR3 nucleotide sequence: TGTGCCAGCAGCATGCTAGCGGGAAGCTACAATGAGCAGTTCTTC.

The CDR3 nucleotides read TGTGCCAGCAGCTTGGACGTCACGGGAAAATATGGCTACACCTTC. It yields the protein CASSLDVTGKYGYTF. The chain is built from TRBV5-4 and TRBJ1-2; D ambiguous. The germline V and J ends were trimmed by 0 bases and 5 bases, with 14 bases remaining between them. The CDR3 consists of 15 residues. The germline V gene has CDR1 SGHNT and CDR2 YYREEE (reference sequence).

The CDR3 nucleotides read TGTGCCAGCAGTGGCCTAAGAGGGACGGCCTACAATGAGCAGTTCTTC. It codes for CASSGLRGTAYNEQFF. The rearrangement joins TRBV25-1 to TRBJ2-1, with D perhaps being TRBD1 or TRBD2 (5 bases each). Deletions cut 4 bases from V and 2 bases from J, with 15 bases between. Germline V CDR1 and CDR2: MGHDK, SYGVNS. This CDR3 has 16 amino acids.

This clone came up a few times. The rearrangement links TRBV6-5 to TRBJ1-4; possible D gene TRBD1, 5 bases. With 6 bases removed from V and 2 bases from J, the gap between germline ends came to 10 bases. The CDR3 covers 14 residues. Germline CDR1 is MNHEY and CDR2 is SVGAGI. CDR3 sequence reads: CASRPEGTNEKLFF. The CDR3 region has the DNA TGTGCCAGCAGGCCGGAGGGGACTAATGAAAAACTGTTTTTT.

V is TRBV6-5 and J is TRBJ1-1; the match to TRBD1 covers 7 bases. The CDR3 spans 15 residues. CDR1 and CDR2 (germline): MNHEY, SVGAGI. V was pared by 8 bases and J by 5 bases, with 14 bases of the junction left unmatched. CDR3 protein: CASLPSTGIGTEAFF. CDR3 nucleotide sequence: TGTGCCAGCCTCCCCTCGACAGGGATTGGGACTGAAGCTTTCTTT.

V usage is TRBV11-3 and J usage is TRBJ2-5; TRBD1 matches 7 bases. V shed 5 bases, J shed 1 base, and the junction held 4 bases outside the gene matches. The CDR3 is made up of 14 amino acids. The germline gives CDR1 SGHNT, CDR2 YENEEA. The CDR3 here is CASSMTGSQETQYF. The CDR3 DNA sequence: TGTGCCAGCAGCATGACAGGGTCCCAAGAGACCCAGTACTTC.

The chain recombines TRBV19 with TRBJ1-2, with unresolved D. The ends were cut back, 1 base at V and 4 bases at J, with 13 bases in the middle. Germline CDR1 LNHDA, CDR2 SQIVND (reference sequence). The CDR3 has 15 residues. The CDR3 DNA reads TGTGCCAGTAGTATAGCAGGTCGGATAATCTATGGCTACACCTTC. It codes for CASSIAGRIIYGYTF. The complete variable domain, with remaining parts taken from reference TRBV19 and TRBJ1-2, reads DGGITQSPKYLFRKEGQNVTLSCEQNLNHDAMYWYRQDPGQGLRLIYYSQIVNDFQKGDIAEGYSVSREKKESFPLTVTSAQKNPTAFYLCASSIAGRIIYGYTFGSGTRLTVV.

The chain recombines TRBV6-4 with TRBJ2-3; D may be TRBD1 (5 bases). CDR3 length: 15 residues. Germline V lookup: CDR1 MRHNA, CDR2 SNTAGT. V was trimmed by 0 bases and J by 10 bases, leaving 17 bases between them. CDR3 protein: CASSDSLAGHRSQYF. Here the CDR3 DNA reads TGTGCCAGCAGTGACTCGTTGGCAGGACACAGATCGCAGTATTTT.

V is TRBV14 and J is TRBJ1-2; 7 bases are shared with TRBD1. Losses at the gene ends were 4 bases for V and 0 bases for J; bases not matched to a gene: 8. Germline assignment: CDR1 SGHDN and CDR2 FVKESK. The CDR3 spans 16 residues. The CDR3: CASSPGTVLANYGYTF. The DNA of the CDR3 is TGTGCCAGCAGCCCCGGGACAGTTTTAGCTAACTATGGCTACACCTTC. The variable domain in full, with the rest retrieved from reference TRBV14 and TRBJ1-2, is EAGVTQFPSHSVIEKGQTVTLRCDPISGHDNLYWYRRVMGKEIKFLLHFVKESKQDESGMPNNRFLAERTGGTYSTLKVQPAELEDSGVYFCASSPGTVLANYGYTFGSGTRLTVV.

This clone was found once. The chain has TRBV27 and TRBJ2-5, with 11 bases identical to TRBD1. In germline, CDR1 is MNHEY, CDR2 SMNVEV (reference sequence). V shed 5 bases, J shed 5 bases, and the junction held 7 bases outside the gene matches. The CDR3 sequence is 15 residues long. CDR3: CASSARTGGLETQYF. CDR3 in DNA: TGTGCCAGCAGTGCAAGGACAGGGGGCTTGGAGACCCAGTACTTC.